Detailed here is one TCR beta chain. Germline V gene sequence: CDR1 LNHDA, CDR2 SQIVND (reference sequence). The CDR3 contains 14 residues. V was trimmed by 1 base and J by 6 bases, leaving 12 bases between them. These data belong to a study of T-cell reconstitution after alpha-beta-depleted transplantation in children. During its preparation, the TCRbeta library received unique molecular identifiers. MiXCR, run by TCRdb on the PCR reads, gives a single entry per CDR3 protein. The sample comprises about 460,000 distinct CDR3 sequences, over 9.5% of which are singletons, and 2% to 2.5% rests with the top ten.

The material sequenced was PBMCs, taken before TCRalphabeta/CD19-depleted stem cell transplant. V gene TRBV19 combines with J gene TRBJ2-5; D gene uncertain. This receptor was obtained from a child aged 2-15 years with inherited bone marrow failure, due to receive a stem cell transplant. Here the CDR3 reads CASSIGLGLKTQYF. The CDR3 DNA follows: TGTGCCAGTAGTATAGGTCTCGGATTAAAGACCCAGTACTTC.